This TCR beta chain was found in a study of blood T cells in healthy people across ages. Study-wide results and limits: Conclusively comparing naive with antigen-experienced cells was impossible with unsorted PBMCs.

With regard to this clonotype: The target antigen is unknown.

Total RNA, at least 6 micrograms per sample, was extracted from PBMCs. The second PCR ran about 6 to 11 cycles with a sample-barcoded 5' primer and J-beta primers. MiXCR, run by TCRdb on the 5' RACE reads, gives a single entry per CDR3 protein. This table has over 1.5 million distinct CDR3 sequences, 49% appearing once. The TCR comes from a woman between 40 and 55 years old in good health. Material for sequencing was blood.

The CDR3 reads CASSTTRYQETQFF. CDR3 bases: TGTGCCAGCAGCACCACAAGATACCAAGAGACCCAGTTCTTC. The chain combines TRBV7-2 with TRBJ2-5; D uncertain. The end of the DNA fits TRBJ2-1 better, so the J call may be wrong. From germline, CDR1 is SGHTA and CDR2 FQGNSA. The CDR3 contains 14 residues.